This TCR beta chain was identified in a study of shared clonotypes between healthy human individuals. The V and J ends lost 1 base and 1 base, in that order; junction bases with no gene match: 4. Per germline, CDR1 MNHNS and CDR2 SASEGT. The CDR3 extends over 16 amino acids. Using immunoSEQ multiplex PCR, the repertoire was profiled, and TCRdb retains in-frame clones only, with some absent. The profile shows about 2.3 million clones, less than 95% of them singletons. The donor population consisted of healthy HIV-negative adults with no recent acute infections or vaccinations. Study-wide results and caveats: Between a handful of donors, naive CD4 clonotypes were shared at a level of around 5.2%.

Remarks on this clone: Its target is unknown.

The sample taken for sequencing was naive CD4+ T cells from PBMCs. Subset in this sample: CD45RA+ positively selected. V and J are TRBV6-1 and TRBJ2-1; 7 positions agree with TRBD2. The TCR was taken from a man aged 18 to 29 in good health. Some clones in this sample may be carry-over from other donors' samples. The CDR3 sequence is CASSEGSGRSYNEQFF. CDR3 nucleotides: TGTGCCAGCAGTGAAGGTAGCGGGCGGTCCTACAATGAGCAGTTCTTC.